Presented here are 20 T cell receptor beta chains from one specimen sequenced in a study of T cells in Graves' hyperthyroidism and ophthalmopathy. RNA transcripts gave rise to amplified TCR beta CDR3 regions. When the TCR CDR3 underwent first-round RT-PCR, the HTBI primer set was used. Each CDR3 protein gets one entry after TCRdb re-called the multiplex PCR reads with MiXCR. The table has approximately 510,000 distinct CDR3 sequences, about 20% seen once. The source material was blood. All receptors come from a man between 18 and 35 years old with Graves' hyperthyroidism.

This clonotype was detected many times. The chain joins TRBV7-9 to TRBJ2-7; TRBD1 might be the D (6 bases). Germline V lookup: CDR1 SEHNR, CDR2 FQNEAQ (reference sequence). This CDR3 spans 15 amino acids. V lost 1 base and J lost 3, with 13 bases in between. CDR3 coding DNA: TGTGCCAGCAGCTTAGGGACTGGGGGCGGCTACGAGCAGTACTTC. Its protein product is CASSLGTGGGYEQYF.

This clonotype was counted ten times or more. The chain uses TRBV4-1 and TRBJ2-5, with D possibly TRBD2 on 5 matching bases. With 2 bases removed from V and 5 bases from J, the gap between germline ends came to 9 bases. The CDR3 loop spans 13 amino acids. The germline CDR1 and CDR2 sequences are MGHRA and YSYEKL. CDR3 sequence (DNA): TGCGCCAGCAGCCAACCGGGCGGGGAGACCCAGTACTTC. Its translation is CASSQPGGETQYF.

This clonotype showed up many times. The genes are TRBV6-5 and TRBJ2-7; D is ambiguous. The CDR3 consists of 14 residues. The V gene lost 4 bases and the J gene lost 1 base, with 11 bases spanning the gap. Per the germline V gene, CDR1 is MNHEY and CDR2 is SVGAGI. CDR3 coding DNA: TGTGCCAGCAGTTCTCGTGGGTGGTCCTACGAGCAGTACTTC. It specifies CASSSRGWSYEQYF.

This clonotype occurred many times. V usage is TRBV5-1 and J usage is TRBJ2-2; D tentatively reads TRBD1 or TRBD2 (5 bases each). Trimming shortened V by 6 bases and J by 6 bases, and 18 bases separated the two germline ends. CDR3 length: 15 residues. The germline gives CDR1 SGHRS, CDR2 YFSETQ. CDR3 sequence: CASTLGDRLPGELFF. CDR3 DNA: TGCGCCAGCACCCTTGGGGACCGCCTCCCCGGGGAGCTGTTTTTT.

This clonotype was seen ten or more times. The rearrangement joins TRBV11-2 to TRBJ1-1; D is perhaps TRBD1 (6 bases). Germline V gene sequence: CDR1 SGHAT, CDR2 FQNNGV. V was clipped by 1 base and J by 4 bases, with 13 bases between them. The CDR3 runs 15 residues. The CDR3 nucleotides are TGTGCCAGCAGCTTAGGTTTCCGGGACACCACTGAAGCTTTCTTT. Translation: CASSLGFRDTTEAFF.

The genes are TRBV6-2 or TRBV6-3 and TRBJ2-6; D unclear. CDR3 length: 14 residues. Per germline, CDR1 MNHEY and CDR2 SVGEGT. Trimming took 8 bases from V and 4 from J, leaving 12 bases between them. CDR3 amino acids: CASGTAWGANVLTF. CDR3 nucleotides: TGTGCCAGCGGAACTGCCTGGGGGGCCAACGTCCTGACTTTC.

At least ten counts were recorded for this clonotype. The genes are TRBV30 and TRBJ1-2; no reliable D call. V was shortened by 5 bases and J by 7 bases, with 14 bases between the two germline ends. This CDR3 contains 12 residues. Germline CDR1 GTSNPN, CDR2 SVGIG (reference sequence). Here the CDR3 DNA reads TGTGCCTGGGGCCCTGAAGTAAGTGGCTACACCTTC. Protein: CAWGPEVSGYTF.

Comment on this clonotype: With a much larger clone just one base away, this may be a read error. The rearrangement joins TRBV25-1 to TRBJ1-1; 7 positions match TRBD1. The CDR3 length is 14 residues. The germline V gene encodes CDR1 MGHDK and CDR2 SYGVNS. The CDR3 coding sequence is TGTGCCAGCAGTGGAGGTTTAGGGGGCACTGAAGCTTGCTTT. Translating it yields CASSGGLGGTEACF.

As for this clonotype: Compared with germline, one end of the junction differs, possibly owing to a read error. The chain has TRBV28 and TRBJ2-5; D unclear. The CDR3 totals 11 residues. CDR1 is MDHEN and CDR2 is SYDVKM in the germline V gene. CDR3 coding DNA: TGTGCCGGCAGTTCTATCGAGACCCAGTACTTC. It is translated as CAGSSIETQYF.

This chain connects TRBV30 to TRBJ1-1; D gene ambiguous. Per germline, CDR1 GTSNPN and CDR2 SVGIG (reference sequence). The CDR3 runs 10 residues. The V end lost 5 bases, the J end lost 11 bases, and 12 bases lay between the germline ends. CDR3 coding DNA: TGTGCCTGGGGGGTGGATCAGGCTTTCTTT. This encodes CAWGVDQAFF.

This clonotype was observed many times. The V gene is TRBV12-3 or TRBV12-4, the J gene TRBJ1-2; D is ambiguous. The CDR3 sequence is 13 residues long. Trimming removed 0 bases at V and 8 bases at J, with 10 bases between. In DNA, the CDR3 is TGTGCCAGCAGTTTAGCGCATCAGAGAGGCTACACCTTC. It translates to CASSLAHQRGYTF.

A note on this clonotype: A much larger clone lies one base from this, so it may be a read error. The V gene is TRBV14, the J gene TRBJ1-3; no clear D gene. Germline V CDR1 and CDR2: SGHDN, FVKESK. The CDR3 loop spans 16 amino acids. The CDR3 sequence: CASSTHTPTPGNTRYF. CDR3 bases: TGTGCCAGCAGCACTCACACACCAACACCTGGAAACACCAGATATTTT.

In its sample, this clonotype was seen many times. The gene calls are TRBV27 and TRBJ2-7; D is possibly TRBD2 (5 bases). The CDR3 is made up of 14 amino acids. Trimming removed 4 bases from V and 2 bases from J, with 12 bases in between. Germline CDR1 MNHEY, CDR2 SMNVEV (reference sequence). This CDR3 reads CASSSGGPTYEQYF. CDR3 coding DNA: TGTGCCAGCAGTTCGGGCGGGCCTACCTACGAGCAGTACTTC.

On this clonotype itself: With a much larger clone just one base away, this may be a read error. V usage is TRBV18 and J usage is TRBJ1-2; D remains ambiguous. Germline assignment: CDR1 KGHSH and CDR2 LQKENI. Between the trimmed V and J ends, which lost 6 bases and 3 bases, there was a span of 11 bases. This CDR3 region has 13 residues. As DNA, the CDR3 is TGTGCCAGCTCGCTGGGGTATGACTATGGCTACACCTTC. Translation: CASSLGYDYGYTF.

This clonotype has ten or more counts. This rearrangement joins TRBV20-1 to TRBJ1-2; D is possibly TRBD1 (5 bases). The CDR3 is 13 amino acids. Trimming left V 6 bases short and J 5 bases short, with 16 bases between. CDR1 is DFQATT, CDR2 SNEGSKA, per germline (reference sequence). CDR3 sequence: CSARVDGFYGYTF. CDR3 coding DNA: TGCAGTGCCAGGGTGGACGGATTTTATGGCTACACCTTC.

This clonotype was picked up many times. The rearrangement joins TRBV29-1 to TRBJ2-7, with TRBD1 identical over 10 bases. The trim removed 6 bases at V and 2 bases at J, leaving 10 bases unmatched. CDR3 length equals 15 residues. The germline CDR1 and CDR2 sequences are SQVTM and ANQGSEA. The CDR3 nucleotides are TGCAGCGTCGCCCTGGGGGGACAGGGGACCTACGAGCAGTACTTC. Amino acids: CSVALGGQGTYEQYF.

This clonotype has at least ten counts. The V call is TRBV6-1, the J call TRBJ1-3; TRBD1 might be the D (5 bases). This CDR3 region has 15 residues. V was shortened by 5 bases and J by 2 bases, with 13 bases between the two germline ends. Germline CDR1 and CDR2: MNHNS and SASEGT. The CDR3 spells CASSRTGLTGNTIYF. In DNA, the CDR3 is TGTGCCAGCAGTCGTACAGGCCTAACTGGAAACACCATATATTTT.

In this sample, this clonotype turned up many times. The chain links TRBV20-1 to TRBJ1-2, with D unclear. Trimming took 7 bases from V and 8 from J, leaving 20 bases between them. The CDR3 is 13 amino acids. Germline CDR1 is DFQATT and CDR2 is SNEGSKA (reference sequence). The CDR3 bases are TGCAGTGTACTGGACGGGGTCGGGAACGGCTACACCTTC. Translated: CSVLDGVGNGYTF.

This clonotype was counted at least ten times. V gene TRBV12-3 or TRBV12-4 combines with J gene TRBJ1-2; 9 bases are shared with TRBD1. V lost 5 bases, J lost 0 bases, and 7 bases stayed unmatched. The CDR3 contains 16 residues. DNA for the CDR3: TGTGCCAGCAGTCCCCGGGACAGGGCTTCTAACTATGGCTACACCTTC. The encoded protein is CASSPRDRASNYGYTF.

A few counts support this clonotype. This chain uses TRBV6-2 or TRBV6-3 with TRBJ2-7; 14 bases are a match to TRBD2. Germline V gene data show CDR1 as MNHEY and CDR2 as SVGEGT. CDR3 length: 18 residues. V lost 0 bases to trimming and J lost 6 bases; unmatched junction nucleotides: 10. The CDR3 loop reads CASSYSRLAGGPEGEQYF. CDR3 sequence (DNA): TGTGCCAGCAGTTACTCGAGACTAGCGGGAGGGCCGGAGGGCGAGCAGTACTTC.